Listed below are T cell receptor beta chains from one sample, sequenced in a study of T-cell memory formation after mild COVID-19. Via MiXCR, TCRdb re-called the 5' RACE reads, giving one row per CDR3 protein. The sample has 380,000 or so distinct CDR3 sequences, approximately 14% seen once; the top ten hold approximately 22%. Sequenced material: PBMCs or a T cell subset sorted from them (not recorded which). These receptors all stem from a man between 18 and 29 years old who had mild COVID-19 (a few samples of this study predate the infection). Cell type and time point are not known. The CDR3 runs from the conserved cysteine through the conserved F or W. The order of the fields is D gene, V gene, J gene, clone size, CDR3 DNA, CDR3 protein. The D gene is left open where the match is weak. Where a row states a size, it is once, few, many or the class of an expanded clone; other rows omit it.

-	TRBV6-8	TRBJ2-1	-	TGTGCCAGCAGTTACGACCCGAACAATGAGCAGTTCTTC	CASSYDPNNEQFF
-	TRBV11-2	TRBJ2-5	few	TGTGCCAGCAGCTTTGGGGGCCTCCAAGAGACCCAGTACTTC	CASSFGGLQETQYF
-	TRBV29-1	TRBJ1-1	-	TGCAGCGTTGGCCGGGGAAGCAACACTGAAGCTTTCTTT	CSVGRGSNTEAFF
TRBD1	TRBV7-2	TRBJ2-7	-	TGTGCCAGCAGCCAGATGACAGGGGACAAGTACGAGCAGTACTTC	CASSQMTGDKYEQYF
-	TRBV15	TRBJ1-4	-	TGTGCCACCAGCAGAGACGACGTTGGAAAACTGTTTTTT	CATSRDDVGKLFF
-	TRBV27	TRBJ2-3	-	TGTGCCAGCAGTTTGGGGGCAAGGACAGACACAGATACGCAGTATTTT	CASSLGARTDTDTQYF
-	TRBV11-2	TRBJ1-1	many	TGTGCCAGCAGCTTAGATCGTTGGGCCCGGAACACTGAAGCTTTCTTT	CASSLDRWARNTEAFF
-	TRBV7-3	TRBJ2-1	-	TGTGCCAGCAGCTCTCTTGGTGCCCACAATGAGCAGTTCTTC	CASSSLGAHNEQFF
-	TRBV6-5	TRBJ2-7	-	TGTGCCAGCAGACCCGGACAGATCGGCGAGCAGTACTTC	CASRPGQIGEQYF
TRBD2	TRBV5-1	TRBJ2-5	-	TGCGCCAGCAGCCCGACTAGCGGGGAACAAGAGACCCAGTACTTC	CASSPTSGEQETQYF
-	TRBV6-1	TRBJ2-1	-	TGTGCCAGCAGTGACAGGGTCTCCTACAATGAGCAGTTCTTC	CASSDRVSYNEQFF
-	TRBV7-9	TRBJ2-2	-	TGTGCCAGCAGCCCGACAGCGAACACCGGGGAGCTGTTTTTT	CASSPTANTGELFF
TRBD1	TRBV6-2/TRBV6-3	TRBJ1-1	-	TGTGCCAGCAGGACAGGGTTCACTGAAGCTTTCTTT	CASRTGFTEAFF
-	TRBV4-3	TRBJ1-6	few	TGCGCCAGCAGCCAGGACAGCCCTTATAATTCACCCCTCCACTTT	CASSQDSPYNSPLHF
-	TRBV6-1	TRBJ1-1	once	TGTGCCAGCAGTGAAGCTTTCTTT	CASSEAFF